This is a list of T cell receptor beta chains from one sample in a study of T cells in Graves' hyperthyroidism and ophthalmopathy. TCRdb re-analysed the multiplex PCR reads in MiXCR, keeping a single row per CDR3 protein. Of roughly 570,000 distinct CDR3 sequences listed, 15% to 18% are singletons. What was sequenced was blood. These receptor sequences come from a woman younger than 45 with Graves' hyperthyroidism. The CDR3 runs from the conserved cysteine through the conserved F or W. D genes are given only for firm matches. A clone size is listed for some rows: how often the clone was seen (once, few, many), or a class if it is expanded.

J: TRBJ1-1
size: many
D: TRBD1
V: TRBV2
DNA: TGTGCCAGCAATAGACAGGGGACCTCGAACACTGAAGCTTTCTTT
CDR3: CASNRQGTSNTEAFF

J: TRBJ2-2
size: .
D: TRBD2
V: TRBV3-1
DNA: TGTGCCAGCAGCCAAGAAGAGCCTGGGGGACTAGCGGGAGGCCACGGCGGGGAGCTGTTTTTT
CDR3: CASSQEEPGGLAGGHGGELFF

J: TRBJ2-1
size: many
D: TRBD2
V: TRBV29-1
DNA: TGCAGCGTTGAGTCTAGCGGGGGCCCTAATGAGCAGTTCTTC
CDR3: CSVESSGGPNEQFF

J: TRBJ2-2
size: few
D: .
V: TRBV6-1
DNA: TGTGCCAGCCGGCAGGCAGGGCGGGTCGGGGAGCTGTTTTTT
CDR3: CASRQAGRVGELFF

J: TRBJ2-3
size: .
D: .
V: TRBV5-5
DNA: TGTGCCAGCAGCTTAGGATTGGGCACGGGGCTATCTGGCACAGATACGCAGTATTTT
CDR3: CASSLGLGTGLSGTDTQYF

J: TRBJ1-6
size: .
D: TRBD1
V: TRBV7-9
DNA: TGTGCCAGCAGCTTAGCCCCGGGACAGGGGACCTATAATTCACCCCTCCACTTT
CDR3: CASSLAPGQGTYNSPLHF

J: TRBJ1-4
size: many
D: .
V: TRBV28
DNA: TGTGCCAGCAGCCGACAGGTCCAAAATAAACTGTTTTTT
CDR3: CASSRQVQNKLFF

J: TRBJ1-1
size: many
D: .
V: TRBV6-5
DNA: TGTGCCAGCAGTTACTCGAGACATCGGGACACTGAAGCTTTCTTT
CDR3: CASSYSRHRDTEAFF

J: TRBJ2-7
size: many
D: TRBD2
V: TRBV6-5
DNA: TGTGCCAGCAGTTACTCACGGGAGGGGCCCTCCTACGAGCAGTACTTC
CDR3: CASSYSREGPSYEQYF

J: TRBJ2-1
size: .
D: .
V: TRBV12-3/TRBV12-4
DNA: TGTGCCAGCAGTTTAGGGACCTTAGGTGAGCAGTTCTTC
CDR3: CASSLGTLGEQFF

J: TRBJ2-7
size: many
D: .
V: TRBV6-2/TRBV6-3
DNA: TGTGCCAGCAGCCCATCCGGGACCGACCTACGGGAGCAGTACTTC
CDR3: CASSPSGTDLREQYF

J: TRBJ2-1
size: .
D: TRBD2
V: TRBV20-1
DNA: TGCAGTGCTCCCGGGACTAGCGGAGGGGAGTTCTTC
CDR3: CSAPGTSGGEFF

J: TRBJ2-6
size: few
D: .
V: TRBV18
DNA: TGTGCCAGCTCACCAGATACTGGGGCCAACGTCCTGACTTTC
CDR3: CASSPDTGANVLTF

J: TRBJ2-2
size: .
D: .
V: TRBV11-2
DNA: TGTGCCAGCAGCCAGTCATACAGCTCCACCGGGGAGCTGTTTTTT
CDR3: CASSQSYSSTGELFF

J: TRBJ2-7
size: many
D: TRBD1
V: TRBV20-1
DNA: TGCAGTGCTGGCCTGACAGGGTGGATCTACGAGCAGTACTTC
CDR3: CSAGLTGWIYEQYF

J: TRBJ2-1
size: .
D: .
V: TRBV4-3
DNA: TGCGCCAGCAGCCAAGTCGCGCTGAGCTCCTACAATGAGCAGTTCTTC
CDR3: CASSQVALSSYNEQFF

J: TRBJ2-3
size: many
D: TRBD2
V: TRBV12-3/TRBV12-4
DNA: TGTGCCAGCAGTTTACCCATCACTTACGTGATTGCGGGAGGGCCCACAGATACGCAGTATTTT
CDR3: CASSLPITYVIAGGPTDTQYF

J: TRBJ2-3
size: many
D: .
V: TRBV27
DNA: TGTGCCAGCAGTTCCCCCTGGGGCGGTCCGGAGGGCACAGATACGCAGTATTTT
CDR3: CASSSPWGGPEGTDTQYF

J: TRBJ2-7
size: many
D: TRBD2
V: TRBV6-2/TRBV6-3
DNA: TGTGCCAGCACCAGCGGGAGGGCTTACGAGCAGTACTTC
CDR3: CASTSGRAYEQYF

J: TRBJ1-2
size: .
D: .
V: TRBV14
DNA: TGTGCCAGCAGCCCTCTCTCGGAGGTCTATGGCTACACCTTC
CDR3: CASSPLSEVYGYTF

J: TRBJ2-1
size: few
D: TRBD2
V: TRBV9
DNA: TGTGCCAGCAGCGTACGGACCCGGGGGGATGAGCAGTTCTTC
CDR3: CASSVRTRGDEQFF

J: TRBJ1-5
size: .
D: TRBD1
V: TRBV10-3
DNA: TGTGCCATCAGGCAGGGGGCAGGAAATCAGCCCCAGCATTTT
CDR3: CAIRQGAGNQPQHF

J: TRBJ2-7
size: few
D: TRBD2
V: TRBV7-9
DNA: TGTGCCAGCAGGCGCCCCGGGACTAGCGAGCAGTACTTC
CDR3: CASRRPGTSEQYF

J: TRBJ1-5
size: many
D: .
V: TRBV28
DNA: TGTGCCAGCAGTTTAGACCAGGAGGGCAATCAGCCCCAGCATTTT
CDR3: CASSLDQEGNQPQHF

J: TRBJ2-6
size: few
D: TRBD1
V: TRBV7-9
DNA: TGTGCCAGCAGCTTACCTTTATCCGACAGGGGGTTTTCTGGGGCCAACGTCCTGACTTTC
CDR3: CASSLPLSDRGFSGANVLTF

J: TRBJ2-5
size: many
D: .
V: TRBV7-9
DNA: TGTGCCAGCAGCTCTGGGGGCTCCGGCGGGACCCAGTACTTC
CDR3: CASSSGGSGGTQYF

J: TRBJ2-3
size: many
D: TRBD2
V: TRBV12-5
DNA: TGTGCTAGTGGTTTGGTAGGCGGGAGGACAGATACGCAGTATTTT
CDR3: CASGLVGGRTDTQYF

J: TRBJ1-1
size: many
D: TRBD1
V: TRBV4-3
DNA: TGCGCCAGCAGCTACGCCGGGACAGGCGTGATGGGCGCTTTCTTT
CDR3: CASSYAGTGVMGAFF

J: TRBJ2-1
size: many
D: TRBD2
V: TRBV18
DNA: TGTGCCAGCTCAAAACTAGCGGGCTCCTACAATGAGCAGTTCTTC
CDR3: CASSKLAGSYNEQFF

J: TRBJ1-2
size: many
D: TRBD1
V: TRBV12-5
DNA: TGTGCTAGTGGGACCCAACAGGGGATCTATGGCTACACCTTC
CDR3: CASGTQQGIYGYTF

J: TRBJ1-3
size: many
D: TRBD1
V: TRBV6-5
DNA: TGTGCCAGCAGTTACTCGTTCGACAGGGAGAGCTCTGGAAACACCATATATTTT
CDR3: CASSYSFDRESSGNTIYF

J: TRBJ2-1
size: many
D: .
V: TRBV5-1
DNA: TGCGCCAGCAGCAGTGGACCTGACTACAATGAGCAGTTCTTC
CDR3: CASSSGPDYNEQFF

J: TRBJ2-5
size: .
D: .
V: TRBV7-3
DNA: TGTGCCAGCAGCTTAAGGTGGCAAGAGACCCAGTACTTC
CDR3: CASSLRWQETQYF

J: TRBJ2-5
size: many
D: .
V: TRBV14
DNA: TGTGCCAGCAGCCTATACCAGGTGGGAGAGACCCAGTACTTC
CDR3: CASSLYQVGETQYF

J: TRBJ2-1
size: .
D: TRBD2
V: TRBV19
DNA: TGTGCCAGTAGTACTGCCGGGACTAGGTACGAGCAGTTCTTC
CDR3: CASSTAGTRYEQFF

J: TRBJ2-7
size: few
D: .
V: TRBV20-1
DNA: TGCAGTGTTGGGCACTCCGACCGGGGCTACGAGCAGTACTTC
CDR3: CSVGHSDRGYEQYF

J: TRBJ1-4
size: few
D: .
V: TRBV5-1
DNA: TGCGCCAGCAGCTTTTCGGGAGATTCTAATGAAAAACTGTTTTTT
CDR3: CASSFSGDSNEKLFF

J: TRBJ1-1
size: many
D: .
V: TRBV2
DNA: TGTGCCAGCCCCTGGAACCGTATCACTGAAGCTTTCTTT
CDR3: CASPWNRITEAFF

J: TRBJ2-2
size: few
D: TRBD2
V: TRBV7-6
DNA: TGTGCCAGCAGCCCCGGGACTAGCGGGATTATAATCGGGGAGCTGTTTTTT
CDR3: CASSPGTSGIIIGELFF

J: TRBJ2-2
size: many
D: .
V: TRBV6-4
DNA: TGTGCCAGCAGTGGACAGCCGAACACCGGGGAGCTGTTTTTT
CDR3: CASSGQPNTGELFF

J: TRBJ2-3
size: .
D: .
V: TRBV6-1
DNA: TGTGCCAGCAGCCCATCTAGGGACACAGATACGCAGTATTTT
CDR3: CASSPSRDTDTQYF

J: TRBJ2-1
size: few
D: TRBD2
V: TRBV7-6
DNA: TGTGCCAGCAGCCGAAGAGAGCCGGGACTAGCGGGAGACCCCAGGAGCAATGAGCAGTTCTTC
CDR3: CASSRREPGLAGDPRSNEQFF

J: TRBJ2-2
size: many
D: .
V: TRBV5-1
DNA: TGCGCCAGCAGCTTCCGCATAAACACCGGGGAGCTGTTTTTT
CDR3: CASSFRINTGELFF

J: TRBJ2-6
size: few
D: TRBD2
V: TRBV12-3/TRBV12-4
DNA: TGTGCCAGCATTCTAGCGGGAGCTCCTGGGGCCAACGTCCTGACTTTC
CDR3: CASILAGAPGANVLTF

J: TRBJ1-1
size: many
D: TRBD1
V: TRBV6-1
DNA: TGTGCCAGCGGCGAGGGGGCAGTCACTGAAGCTTTCTTT
CDR3: CASGEGAVTEAFF

J: TRBJ2-1
size: many
D: TRBD2
V: TRBV30
DNA: TGTGCCTGGAGTGTGCTTGAATGGCTAGCGGACAATGAGCAGTTCTTC
CDR3: CAWSVLEWLADNEQFF

J: TRBJ1-6
size: .
D: .
V: TRBV5-6
DNA: TGTGCCAGCAGCTTGGAGCGCTGGGGGAATTCACCCCTCCACTTT
CDR3: CASSLERWGNSPLHF

J: TRBJ2-7
size: .
D: TRBD1
V: TRBV6-1
DNA: TGTGCCAGCAGTCCTACCTTGACAGGGGGAGGCTACGAGCAGTACTTC
CDR3: CASSPTLTGGGYEQYF